This record concerns one T cell receptor beta chain sequence. Its antigen is still unknown. Base quality data are lacking; no much larger clone is found one base away. The TCR beta CDR3 regions were amplified from the RNA transcripts. For the first round of RT-PCR on the TCR CDR3, the HTBI primer set was used together with the Qiagen OneStep RT-PCR kit. The libraries were constructed in a second round of multiplex PCR and then size-selected and purified. Libraries were sequenced paired-end with 100 bp reads on an Illumina HiSeq2000. As for the original processing: SOAPnuke was used to process the raw data, removing reads that contained adapters or uncalled bases, had a mean Phred below 15, or lacked an exact match to the constant primer or identifier. High-quality paired reads were merged using COPE v1.2.5, and each unique nucleotide sequence was defined as a clonotype. MiTCR v1.1 was used to align clonotypes to the IMGT TRBV, TRBD and TRBJ reference segments. Analysis was restricted to V-J combinations with a frequency above 0.0001, which covered roughly 99% of repertoires. The TCS score was defined as F50 (clonal expansion) divided by E x V (chaos), with BLOSUM62-based TCRdist calculated between CDR3 peptides within each V-J. Welch's t-statistics and random forest reduced several hundred V-J features to 10 to 15, which were used in a naive Bayes classifier (R e1071). TCRdb handled the public reads itself, with Q25 trimming in fastp and clone calling in MiXCR, and kept productive beta chains. Every entry covers one CDR3 protein and lists the most common genes and DNA from its rows. These V and J calls derive from TCRdb rather than the authors' analysis. Across this sample there are around 280,000 distinct CDR3 sequences, with approximately 12% seen only once. The biggest ten clones account for almost 8% of the sample.

CDR1 and CDR2 are drawn from the germline V gene (reference sequence): LNHNV, YYDKDF. Including the terminal cysteine and phenylalanine, the CDR3 comprises 15 residues. The only DNA kept is the CDR3, 45 bases in frame from the first base. Trimming takes 3 bases off V and 0 bases off J; junction bases not matched to a gene: 1. This record belongs to a study of T cells in Graves' hyperthyroidism and ophthalmopathy (dated by TCRdb to between 2018 and 2021). Looking at the study overall: Peripheral blood was collected at initial diagnosis, before any treatment. The paper describes TCR Vbeta CDR3 sequencing of around 130 peripheral blood samples, made up of about 40 ophthalmopathy patients, approximately 76 hyperthyroidism patients and roughly 17 progressor patients. The study also compared thyroid tissue and blood T-cell repertoires from roughly 6 Graves' hyperthyroidism patients. For training and testing, the 100 or so patients in the discovery cohort were randomly divided in a 7:3 ratio. Following sampling, methimazole starting at 30 mg daily was given to hyperthyroidism patients, and high-dose intravenous methylprednisolone was given to ophthalmopathy patients. Whether ophthalmopathy could be predicted prospectively was tested in an independent validation cohort made up of 18 to 20 hyperthyroidism patients plus 17 patients who later progressed to ophthalmopathy. TCR V-J signatures able to tell the groups apart were searched for in a discovery cohort of 90 to 100 patients, of whom around 43 had Graves' ophthalmopathy and about 60 had stable Graves' hyperthyroidism.

Hyperthyroidism patients were newly diagnosed, had a disease duration of under 2 months, and were aged 18 to 65 years. Exclusion was applied to patients with uncontrolled infections, other autoimmune diseases, pregnancy or lactation. Diagnoses relied on clinical symptoms, serum thyroxine and TRAb, thyroid ultrasound and orbital computed tomography. For progressor patients, blood was drawn at the first diagnosis of hyperthyroidism, before any ophthalmopathy symptoms had appeared. PBMCs were separated from 7.5 to 10 ml of fresh peripheral blood using Ficoll-Paque density gradient centrifugation. Progressor patients were initially diagnosed with Graves' hyperthyroidism and developed ophthalmopathy during follow-up. Total RNA was extracted with Trizol reagent, and quality was checked on an Agilent 2100 Bioanalyzer. What the authors observed across the whole study: Sample size was not statistically predetermined, and investigators were not blinded to group allocation. A 13 V-J signature model separated ophthalmopathy from stable hyperthyroidism, with about 90% sensitivity and about 81% specificity in cross-validation and 80%/75% in testing. In validation, the model predicted progression to ophthalmopathy a median of about 6.5 months before onset, with over 60% sensitivity and roughly 73% specificity. Blood samples also contained most of the expanded thyroid clonotypes (frequency above 0.001), which suggests that blood repertoires may reflect thyroid immune responses.

The clonotype comes from a woman aged 30 to 39 with Graves' hyperthyroidism that later progressed to Graves' ophthalmopathy. The sequence is built from TRBV15 and TRBJ1-4; 7 junctional bases match TRBD1. Source material: blood. The CDR3 region reads CATSRQGATNEKLFF. The sequenced DNA is TGTGCCACCAGCAGGCAGGGGGCAACTAATGAAAAACTGTTTTTT.